This T cell receptor (beta chain) was identified during a study of PD-L1 blockade in urothelial cancer. Repertoires were generated with immunoSEQ multiplex PCR, while TCRdb's copy carries only in-frame clones and drops some. This table has fewer than 45,000 clones, roughly four fifths appearing once. Specimen: PBMCs, collected around atezolizumab (anti-PD-L1) treatment. The clonotype originates from a man in his 70s with urothelial cancer.

In DNA, the CDR3 is TGTGCCAGCAGCCTCCCGCCGGGACAGGGGGCGCCTGATACGCAGTATTTT. Protein: CASSLPPGQGAPDTQYF. The chain combines TRBV5-4 with TRBJ2-3, with 12 bases matching TRBD1. This CDR3 is built from 17 residues. Germline trimming cut 4 bases from V and 6 bases from J; bases unmatched to any gene: 12. Germline V gene lookup returns CDR1 SGHNT and CDR2 YYREEE (reference sequence). Combining the CDR3 with reference TRBV5-4 and TRBJ2-3 gives the whole variable domain ETGVTQSPTHLIKTRGQQVTLRCSSQSGHNTVSWYQQALGQGPQFIFQYYREEENGRGNFPPRFSGLQFPNYSSELNVNALELDDSALYLCASSLPPGQGAPDTQYFGPGTRLTVL.